Only a few counts were recorded for the clone carrying this TCR beta chain. Its antigen is currently unknown. One junction end disagrees with the germline gene, perhaps due to a read error. Template switching supplied a universal primer site; unique molecular identifiers were carried on the cDNA. MiXCR was run by TCRdb on the 5' RACE reads, yielding one entry per CDR3 protein. Seen here are hundreds of thousands of distinct CDR3 sequences, 9% to 15% observed once, and the top ten hold around 1.6%. This record comes from a study of identical twins. The study, taken as a whole, reports: In beta out-of-frame sequences, the excess sharing between twins was weaker.

Germline CDR1 SQVTM, CDR2 ANQGSEA. The CDR3 extends over 12 amino acids. The same data also went into a second study, on yellow fever vaccine responses in identical twins.

This receptor was identified in a woman aged 18 to 35 in good health. This chain connects TRBV29-1 to TRBJ2-1; D may be TRBD1 (5 bases). The source material was PBMCs. The CDR3 DNA follows: TGCAGCGTCTCTTGGGGCTACAAAGAGCAGTTCTTC. Translating it yields CSVSWGYKEQFF.